The 3 T cell receptor beta chains below all came from one sample that was sequenced in a study of blood T cell repertoires in COVID-19. Sequencing was performed with immunoSEQ multiplex PCR; in TCRdb, only in-frame clones are kept and a portion is missing. This sample has under 200,000 clones; 82% occur once, and the top ten carry approximately 8%. Material for sequencing was peripheral blood. The source is a woman aged 55-70 years with COVID-19, enrolled during active disease.

This chain uses TRBV27 with TRBJ1-2; 10 bases line up with TRBD1. Germline CDR1 is MNHEY and CDR2 is SMNVEV (reference sequence). CDR3 length: 15 residues. After removal of 6 bases from V and 4 bases from J, the junction contained 8 bases not matched to a gene. CDR3 protein: CASSPGQGSGYGYTF. CDR3 sequence (DNA): TGTGCCAGCAGCCCGGGACAGGGGAGCGGCTATGGCTACACCTTC.

The genes are TRBV9 and TRBJ2-2; TRBD1 agrees at 8 bases. The V gene's germline CDR1 is SGDLS and CDR2 YYNGEE. The CDR3 spans 16 residues. V lost 0 bases to trimming and J lost 7 bases; unmatched junction nucleotides: 8. The CDR3 protein is CASSVVRTGGNGELFF. The CDR3 nucleotides read TGTGCCAGCAGCGTAGTAAGAACAGGGGGTAACGGGGAGCTGTTTTTT.

This chain connects TRBV5-4 to TRBJ2-5; 7 bases align to TRBD2. Germline lookup yields CDR1 SGHNT and CDR2 YYREEE (reference sequence). Trimming removed 3 bases from V and 2 bases from J; junction bases left unmatched: 1. The CDR3 consists of 13 residues. The CDR3 nucleotides read TGTGCCAGCAGCTCGGGACTACAAGAGACCCAGTACTTC. This sequence encodes CASSSGLQETQYF.